This T cell receptor (beta chain) was captured in a study of OX40 agonist ivuxolimab in advanced cancers. The wider study: Ivuxolimab, which is an agonistic anti-OX40 (CD134) antibody, was administered to the patients.

Comments on this clone: Its matching antigen is unknown.

The method was immunoSEQ multiplex PCR; TCRdb's version includes in-frame clones alone and lacks a portion of them. Here the sample spans about 48,000 clones, around 90% being singletons. Notes on the study in general: The study found that CD8+ T cells averaged more expanded clones than CD4+.

The sequence derives from an adult with an advanced solid tumor such as melanoma, head and neck, liver or kidney cancer. Sequenced here: CD4+ or CD8+ T cells sorted from blood, sampled in a trial of the OX40 agonist ivuxolimab.

In DNA form, the CDR3 reads TGTGCCAGCAGCTTAGCAGGACAGACTAATGAAAAACTGTTTTTT. Protein product: CASSLAGQTNEKLFF. The chain couples TRBV11-2 to TRBJ1-4; a possible D gene is TRBD1 (6 bases). V was shortened by 1 base and J by 2 bases, with 8 bases between the two germline ends. Germline-derived CDR1 and CDR2 are SGHAT and FQNNGV. The CDR3 sequence is 15 residues long.